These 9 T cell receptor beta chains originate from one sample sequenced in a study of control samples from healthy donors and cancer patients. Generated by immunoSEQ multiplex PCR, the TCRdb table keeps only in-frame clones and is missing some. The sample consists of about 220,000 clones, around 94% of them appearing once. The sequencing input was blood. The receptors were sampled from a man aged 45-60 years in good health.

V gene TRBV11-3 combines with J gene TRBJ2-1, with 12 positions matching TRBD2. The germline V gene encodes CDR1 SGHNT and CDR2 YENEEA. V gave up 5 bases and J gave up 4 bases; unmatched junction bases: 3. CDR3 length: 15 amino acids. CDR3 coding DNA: TGTGCCAGCAGCGCGACTAGCGGGGGTTACAATGAGCAGTTCTTC. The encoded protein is CASSATSGGYNEQFF. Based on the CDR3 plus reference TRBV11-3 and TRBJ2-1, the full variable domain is EAGVVQSPRYKIIEKKQPVAFWCNPISGHNTLYWYLQNLGQGPELLIRYENEEAVDDSQLPKDRFSAERLKGVDSTLKIQPAELGDSAVYLCASSATSGGYNEQFFGPGTRLTVL.

This CDR3 reads CASSPMDQPQHF. CDR3 nucleotides: TGTGCCAGCAGCCCCATGGATCAGCCCCAGCATTTT. The chain couples TRBV7-8 to TRBJ1-5; the D is unclear. This CDR3 is 12 amino acids long. V was clipped by 5 bases and J by 5 bases, with 7 bases between them. Germline lookup yields CDR1 SGHVS and CDR2 FQNEAQ.

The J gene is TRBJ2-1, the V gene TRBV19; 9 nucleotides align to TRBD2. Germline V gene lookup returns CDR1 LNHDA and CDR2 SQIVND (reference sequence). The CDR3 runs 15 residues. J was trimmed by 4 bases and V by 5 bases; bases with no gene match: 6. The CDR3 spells CASSATSGLYNEQFF. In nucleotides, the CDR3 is TGTGCCAGTAGTGCGACTAGCGGACTTTACAATGAGCAGTTCTTC.

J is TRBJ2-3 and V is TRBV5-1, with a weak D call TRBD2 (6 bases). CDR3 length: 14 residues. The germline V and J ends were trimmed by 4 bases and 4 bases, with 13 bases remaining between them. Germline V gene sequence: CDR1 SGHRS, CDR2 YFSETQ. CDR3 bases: TGCGCCAGCAGCCCGACCGGGGGTCCAGATACGCAGTATTTT. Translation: CASSPTGGPDTQYF.

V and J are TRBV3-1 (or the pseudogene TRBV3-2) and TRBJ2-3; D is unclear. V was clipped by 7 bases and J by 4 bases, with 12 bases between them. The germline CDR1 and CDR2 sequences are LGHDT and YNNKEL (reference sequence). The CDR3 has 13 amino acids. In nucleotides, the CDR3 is TGTGCCAGCAACCCGGGCCGATCAGATACGCAGTATTTT. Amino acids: CASNPGRSDTQYF.

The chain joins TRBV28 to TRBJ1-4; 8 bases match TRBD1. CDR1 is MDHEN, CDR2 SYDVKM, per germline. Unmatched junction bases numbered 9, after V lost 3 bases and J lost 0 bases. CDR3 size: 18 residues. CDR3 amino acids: CASSFRDRWAATNEKLFF. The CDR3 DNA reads TGTGCCAGCAGTTTTAGGGACAGGTGGGCGGCAACTAATGAAAAACTGTTTTTT.

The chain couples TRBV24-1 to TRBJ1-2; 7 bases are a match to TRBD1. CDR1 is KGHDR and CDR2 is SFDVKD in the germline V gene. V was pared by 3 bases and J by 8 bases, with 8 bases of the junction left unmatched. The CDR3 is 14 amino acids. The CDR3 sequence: CATSDQTGVGGYTF. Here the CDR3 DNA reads TGTGCCACCAGTGATCAAACAGGGGTTGGAGGCTACACCTTC.

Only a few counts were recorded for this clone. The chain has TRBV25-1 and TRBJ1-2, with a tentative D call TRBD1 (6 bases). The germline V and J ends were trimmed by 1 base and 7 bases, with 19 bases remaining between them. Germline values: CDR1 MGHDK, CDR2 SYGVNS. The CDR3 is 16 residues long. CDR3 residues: CASSESGNREEAGYTF. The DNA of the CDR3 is TGTGCCAGCAGTGAATCTGGGAACAGGGAGGAGGCTGGCTACACCTTC.

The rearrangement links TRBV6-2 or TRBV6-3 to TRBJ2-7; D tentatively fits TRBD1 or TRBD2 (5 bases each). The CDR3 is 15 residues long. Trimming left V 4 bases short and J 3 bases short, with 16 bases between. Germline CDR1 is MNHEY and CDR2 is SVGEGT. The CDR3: CASSLLTGRIYEQYF. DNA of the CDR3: TGTGCCAGCAGTTTACTAACGGGACGGATCTACGAGCAGTACTTC.